The 9 T cell receptor beta chains listed next were all sequenced from one sample in a study of T cells in Graves' hyperthyroidism and ophthalmopathy. RNA transcripts yielded amplified TCR beta CDR3 regions. The HTBI primer set drove a first-round RT-PCR of the TCR CDR3. One entry per CDR3 protein results from TCRdb running MiXCR on the multiplex PCR reads. The sample includes about 400,000 distinct CDR3 sequences, roughly 14% of them seen just once. Sequencing input: blood. The receptors stem from a woman aged 18-29 years with Graves' hyperthyroidism.

In this sample, this clonotype turned up many times. The chain uses TRBV20-1 and TRBJ2-3; the D gene is possibly TRBD2 (6 bases). V lost 6 bases and J 2 bases, leaving 15 bases between the germline ends. CDR1 DFQATT and CDR2 SNEGSKA come from the germline V gene (reference sequence). The CDR3 has 14 amino acids. Written as DNA, the CDR3 is TGCAGTGCCGAACCCCGGGGGATCACAGATACGCAGTATTTT. This encodes CSAEPRGITDTQYF.

The chain uses TRBV28 and TRBJ2-5; 7 bases fit TRBD2. The V and J ends lost 3 bases and 7 bases, in that order; junction bases with no gene match: 8. Germline lookup yields CDR1 MDHEN and CDR2 SYDVKM. This CDR3 spans 14 amino acids. The CDR3 nucleotides are TGTGCCAGCAGTTTCTCTCGACCGGGGGGGACCCAGTACTTC. Its translation is CASSFSRPGGTQYF.

This clonotype has ten or more counts. The V and J genes are TRBV11-2 and TRBJ1-6, with D uncertain. CDR3 length equals 14 residues. Trimming took 5 bases from V and 0 from J, leaving 5 bases between them. Germline lookup yields CDR1 SGHAT and CDR2 FQNNGV. This CDR3 is CASSQSSYNSPLHF. The CDR3, as DNA: TGTGCCAGCAGCCAGAGCTCCTATAATTCACCCCTCCACTTT.

This clonotype was recorded many times. V gene TRBV12-3 or TRBV12-4 combines with J gene TRBJ2-1, with 10 positions matching TRBD2. The CDR3 sequence is 17 residues long. V lost 7 bases and J lost 4; bases outside the gene matches: 13. CDR3 sequence reads: CASNGGVLAGEYNEQFF. The CDR3 nucleotides read TGTGCCAGCAACGGGGGTGTCCTAGCGGGGGAATACAATGAGCAGTTCTTC.

This clonotype was detected only a few times. The chain has TRBV19 and TRBJ2-7; 13 bases are a match to TRBD2. The length of the CDR3 is 17 residues. Per the germline V gene, CDR1 is LNHDA and CDR2 is SQIVND (reference sequence). V shed 4 bases, J shed 3 bases, and the junction held 9 bases outside the gene matches. CDR3 in DNA: TGTGCCAGTAGTACCTGGACTAGCGGGAGTCATATCTACGAGCAGTACTTC. Amino acids: CASSTWTSGSHIYEQYF.

This clonotype was detected a few times. V usage is TRBV19 and J usage is TRBJ1-5; D is perhaps TRBD1 (6 bases). V lost 5 bases to trimming and J lost 0 bases, with 14 bases between them. The CDR3 runs to 16 residues. In germline, CDR1 is LNHDA, CDR2 SQIVND (reference sequence). CDR3 DNA: TGTGCCAGTAGTCCGCGGACAGATATTAGCAATCAGCCCCAGCATTTT. Protein product: CASSPRTDISNQPQHF.

In its sample, this clonotype was seen many times. The CDR3 DNA reads TGTGCCAGCAGCTTAAAGGGGGGTTTAGGGTTACCGCCCTACGAGCAGTACTTC. Amino acids: CASSLKGGLGLPPYEQYF. The chain joins TRBV11-2 to TRBJ2-7; D is perhaps TRBD1 or TRBD2 (6 bases each). The CDR3 sequence is 18 residues long. Trimming left V 2 bases short and J 2 bases short, with 22 bases between. From germline, CDR1 is SGHAT and CDR2 FQNNGV.

This clonotype was seen more than once but under ten times. This chain connects TRBV20-1 to TRBJ1-1, with a weak D call TRBD1 (5 bases). The CDR3 sequence is 14 residues long. Germline V gene sequence: CDR1 DFQATT, CDR2 SNEGSKA (reference sequence). V dropped 0 bases and J dropped 6 bases, with 14 bases sitting between them. The CDR3 spells CSARDSRVGPEAFF. CDR3 DNA: TGCAGTGCTAGAGATTCCAGGGTTGGGCCTGAAGCTTTCTTT.

Only a few counts were recorded for this clonotype. This rearrangement joins TRBV28 to TRBJ2-7, with a possible D match to TRBD2 (5 bases). Germline V gene sequence: CDR1 MDHEN, CDR2 SYDVKM. The CDR3 has 14 amino acids. V dropped 6 bases and J dropped 4 bases, with 16 bases sitting between them. The CDR3 here is CASSPVLGGYEQYF. CDR3 bases: TGTGCCAGCAGCCCTGTATTGGGCGGGTACGAGCAGTACTTC. Using reference TRBV28 and TRBJ2-7 for the parts outside the CDR3, the full variable domain is DVKVTQSSRYLVKRTGEKVFLECVQDMDHENMFWYRQDPGLGLRLIYFSYDVKMKEKGDIPEGYSVSREKKERFSLILESASTNQTSMYLCASSPVLGGYEQYFGPGTRLTVT.